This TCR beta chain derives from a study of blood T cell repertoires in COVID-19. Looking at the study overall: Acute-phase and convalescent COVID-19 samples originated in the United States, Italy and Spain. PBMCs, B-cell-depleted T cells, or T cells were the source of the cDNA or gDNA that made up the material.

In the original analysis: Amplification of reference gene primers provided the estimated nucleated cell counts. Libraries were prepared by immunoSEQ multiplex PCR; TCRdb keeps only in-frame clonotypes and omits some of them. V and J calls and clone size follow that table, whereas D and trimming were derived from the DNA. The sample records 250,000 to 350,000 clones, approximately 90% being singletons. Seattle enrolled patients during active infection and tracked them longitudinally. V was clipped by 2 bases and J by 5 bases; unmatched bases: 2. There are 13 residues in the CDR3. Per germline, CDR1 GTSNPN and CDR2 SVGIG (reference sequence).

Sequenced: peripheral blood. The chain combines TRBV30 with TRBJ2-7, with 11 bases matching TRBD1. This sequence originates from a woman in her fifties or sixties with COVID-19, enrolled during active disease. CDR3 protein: CAWSRTGGNEQYF. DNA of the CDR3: TGTGCCTGGAGTCGGACAGGGGGCAACGAGCAGTACTTC.